This T cell receptor (beta chain) derives from a study of T cell changes during pregnancy in multiple sclerosis. The CDR3 contains 16 residues. CDR1 and CDR2 from the germline V gene are SEHNR and FQNEAQ (reference sequence). V lost 0 bases and J 0 bases, leaving 8 bases between the germline ends. TCRdb's copy holds only in-frame clones and misses some; the assay was immunoSEQ multiplex PCR. The sample shows approximately 90,000 clones, 90% to 95% of them seen only once. V usage is TRBV7-9 and J usage is TRBJ1-4; D is uncertain. The input for sequencing was peripheral blood, taken in the third trimester of pregnancy. This TCR was recovered from a female donor with multiple sclerosis, enrolled in a pregnancy study. The CDR3 loop is CASSLASVATNEKLFF. CDR3 nucleotides: TGTGCCAGCAGCTTAGCTTCGGTTGCAACTAATGAAAAACTGTTTTTT.